The 22 T cell receptor beta chains presented below share a single source sample, sequenced in a study of blood T cell repertoires in COVID-19. TCRdb keeps only in-frame clones here, not all; method: immunoSEQ multiplex PCR. The sample shows 250,000 or so clones, 90% of them seen only once. Sequenced: peripheral blood. These receptors were collected from a woman aged 60 to 75 with COVID-19, enrolled during active disease.

This clone was recorded only once. V and J are TRBV5-4 and TRBJ2-7, with D possibly being TRBD1 (5 bases). With 6 bases removed from V and 4 bases from J, the gap between germline ends came to 14 bases. There are 13 residues in the CDR3. Germline V lookup: CDR1 SGHNT, CDR2 YYREEE (reference sequence). DNA of the CDR3: TGTGCCAGCACCAAGACAGAACTTTACGAGCAGTACTTC. Residues: CASTKTELYEQYF. The full variable domain, completed using reference TRBV5-4 and TRBJ2-7, is ETGVTQSPTHLIKTRGQQVTLRCSSQSGHNTVSWYQQALGQGPQFIFQYYREEENGRGNFPPRFSGLQFPNYSSELNVNALELDDSALYLCASTKTELYEQYFGPGTRLTVT.

The chain is built from TRBV7-9 and TRBJ2-3; the match to TRBD2 covers 10 bases. Germline V lookup: CDR1 SEHNR, CDR2 FQNEAQ (reference sequence). The CDR3 has 18 amino acids. The V and J ends lost 4 bases and 5 bases, in that order; junction bases with no gene match: 15. The CDR3 reads CASSSRSVAGGPGDTQYF. CDR3 DNA: TGTGCCAGCAGCTCGCGGAGTGTAGCGGGGGGACCGGGAGATACGCAGTATTTT.

The genes are TRBV6-2 or TRBV6-3 and TRBJ2-7, with 10 bases matching TRBD2. The CDR3 spans 16 residues. The V and J ends lost 6 bases and 0 bases, in that order; junction bases with no gene match: 8. Germline CDR1 MNHEY, CDR2 SVGEGT. The CDR3: CASRPSGGYSSYEQYF. The CDR3 bases are TGTGCCAGCAGACCTAGCGGGGGCTACAGCTCCTACGAGCAGTACTTC.

A single count supports this clone. As DNA, the CDR3 is TGTGCCAGCAGCTCCTCTTTGAGTTCACCCCTCCACTTT. Its protein is CASSSSLSSPLHF. The V call is TRBV6-5, the J call TRBJ1-6; D gene uncertain. The CDR3 spans 13 residues. With 6 bases removed from V and 9 bases from J, the gap between germline ends came to 12 bases. CDR1 is MNHEY and CDR2 is SVGAGI in the germline V gene.

The V gene is TRBV19, the J gene TRBJ2-1, with 7 bases that match TRBD1. The CDR3 totals 13 residues. Unmatched junction bases numbered 1, after V lost 4 bases and J lost 4 bases. The V gene's germline CDR1 is LNHDA and CDR2 SQIVND (reference sequence). The CDR3 loop is CASSTGQYNEQFF. As DNA, the CDR3 is TGTGCCAGTAGTACGGGACAGTACAATGAGCAGTTCTTC.

Comment on this clone: Its ends do not fully match the called genes, so a read error is possible. In the same sample, other DNA sequences code for this CDR3. This chain connects TRBV5-1 to TRBJ2-2; 7 bases are a match to TRBD1. Germline V gives CDR1 SGHRS, CDR2 YFSETQ. The CDR3 is 15 amino acids. This chain's CDR3 is CASSLADRDTGELFF. CDR3 sequence (DNA): TGCGCCAGCAGCTTGGCCGACAGGGACACCGGGGAACTGTTTTTT. Filled out from reference TRBV5-1 and TRBJ2-2, the complete variable domain reads KAGVTQTPRYLIKTRGQQVTLSCSPISGHRSVSWYQQTPGQGLQFLFEYFSETQRNKGNFPGRFSGRQFSNSRSEMNVSTLELGDSALYLCASSLADRDTGELFFGEGSRLTVL.

The chain combines TRBV10-3 with TRBJ1-6; 8 nucleotides agree with TRBD1. Looked up from germline, CDR1 is ENHRY and CDR2 is SYGVKD. J was trimmed by 8 bases and V by 2 bases; bases with no gene match: 5. The CDR3 covers 15 residues. For the CDR3, the DNA is TGTGCCATCAGTGAGCAGGTGACAGGGGATTCACCCCTCCACTTT. It codes for CAISEQVTGDSPLHF.

This chain joins TRBV6-2 or TRBV6-3 and TRBJ2-3; the match to TRBD2 covers 8 bases. Germline V lookup: CDR1 MNHEY, CDR2 SVGEGT. The V gene end was trimmed by 6 bases and the J gene end by 1 base; junction bases not matched to a gene: 9. CDR3 size: 16 residues. The CDR3 sequence: CASSLQGAGGTDTQYF. CDR3 DNA: TGTGCCAGCAGCCTCCAGGGAGCGGGGGGCACAGATACGCAGTATTTT.

The chain uses TRBV5-4 and TRBJ1-6, with TRBD1 as a possible D gene (5 bases). Germline V lookup: CDR1 SGHNT, CDR2 YYREEE (reference sequence). The V end lost 4 bases, the J end lost 0 bases, and 14 bases lay between the germline ends. This CDR3 comprises 17 residues. CDR3: CASSQGAGISYNSPLHF. CDR3 DNA: TGTGCCAGCAGCCAAGGGGCTGGGATCTCCTATAATTCACCCCTCCACTTT.

The gene calls are TRBV5-5 and TRBJ2-3, with 12 bases matching TRBD2. In germline, CDR1 is SGHKS, CDR2 YYEKEE (reference sequence). V gave up 9 bases and J gave up 3 bases; unmatched junction bases: 2. This CDR3 region has 13 residues. The CDR3 nucleotides read TGTGCCACTAGCGGGGGGGCGACAGATACGCAGTATTTT. Its translation: CATSGGATDTQYF. Together with reference TRBV5-5 and TRBJ2-3, the CDR3 gives the full variable domain: DAGVTQSPTHLIKTRGQQVTLRCSPISGHKSVSWYQQVLGQGPQFIFQYYEKEERGRGNFPDRFSARQFPNYSSELNVNALLLGDSALYLCATSGGATDTQYFGPGTRLTVL.

The genes are TRBV20-1 and TRBJ1-1, with a tentative D call TRBD1 (6 bases). The V end was cut by 3 bases, the J end by 4 bases, with 21 bases between. Germline V gene data show CDR1 as DFQATT and CDR2 as SNEGSKA (reference sequence). CDR3 length: 16 amino acids. For the CDR3, the DNA is TGCAGTGCTAGTCCCCTCGGACAGCTCAGGAGCACTGAAGCTTTCTTT. Its protein is CSASPLGQLRSTEAFF.

The chain recombines TRBV24-1 with TRBJ1-2; D is undetermined. V was clipped by 4 bases and J by 6 bases, with 5 bases between them. Germline V gene data show CDR1 as KGHDR and CDR2 as SFDVKD. CDR3 length: 11 amino acids. CDR3 DNA: TGTGCCACCAGTGACCGGGATGGCTACACCTTC. Its protein is CATSDRDGYTF.

This chain uses TRBV6-4 with TRBJ2-1; 14 positions match TRBD2. In germline, CDR1 is MRHNA, CDR2 SNTAGT. V lost 6 bases and J lost 6; bases outside the gene matches: 4. The CDR3 runs 15 residues. This chain's CDR3 is CASSSTSGGANEQFF. The CDR3 nucleotides are TGTGCCAGCAGCTCGACTAGCGGGGGGGCCAATGAGCAGTTCTTC.

V is TRBV9 and J is TRBJ2-5, with a tentative D call TRBD2 (6 bases). CDR1 is SGDLS and CDR2 is YYNGEE in the germline V gene. The CDR3 has 16 residues. V lost 0 bases to trimming and J lost 1 base, with 13 bases between them. CDR3: CASSVAGSGSQETQYF. The CDR3 nucleotides are TGTGCCAGCAGCGTAGCTGGTAGCGGCTCCCAAGAGACCCAGTACTTC.

The chain carries TRBV5-1 and TRBJ1-3; possible D gene TRBD1, 5 bases. The CDR3 has 17 residues. Germline V CDR1 and CDR2: SGHRS, YFSETQ. Trimming shortened V by 0 bases and J by 3 bases, and 16 bases separated the two germline ends. The chain's CDR3 is CASSLEGYQGYGNTIYF. The CDR3 DNA sequence: TGCGCCAGCAGCTTGGAGGGTTATCAGGGTTATGGAAACACCATATATTTT.

The chain has TRBV7-2 and TRBJ2-4; tentative D call: TRBD2 (6 bases). The CDR3 contains 13 residues. Germline V gene lookup returns CDR1 SGHTA and CDR2 FQGNSA. V gave up 4 bases and J gave up 7 bases, with 11 bases separating them. The CDR3 DNA is TGTGCCAGCAGCTCTCATGGGGGGAACATTCAGTACTTC. Its protein product is CASSSHGGNIQYF. The variable domain in full, completed from reference TRBV7-2 and TRBJ2-4, reads GAGVSQSPSNKVTEKGKDVELRCDPISGHTALYWYRQSLGQGLEFLIYFQGNSAPDKSGLPSDRFSAERTGGSVSTLTIQRTQQEDSAVYLCASSSHGGNIQYFGAGTRLSVL.

The rearrangement joins TRBV6-2 or TRBV6-3 to TRBJ1-4; D may be TRBD1 (5 bases). The CDR3 contains 15 residues. V lost 3 bases and J 10 bases, leaving 18 bases between the germline ends. Germline V CDR1 and CDR2: MNHEY, SVGEGT. The CDR3 loop reads CASSYRGWSEGKLFF. CDR3 DNA sequence: TGTGCCAGCAGTTATCGGGGGTGGAGTGAAGGAAAACTGTTTTTT.

This chain joins TRBV27 and TRBJ1-4; a possible D gene is TRBD1 (5 bases). Germline V gives CDR1 MNHEY, CDR2 SMNVEV (reference sequence). The germline V and J ends were trimmed by 5 bases and 6 bases, with 13 bases remaining between them. CDR3 length: 14 residues. The CDR3 is CASSLGTDYEKLFF. In DNA form, the CDR3 reads TGTGCCAGCAGTCTGGGGACTGACTATGAAAAACTGTTTTTT.

The rearrangement uses TRBV19 and TRBJ2-3; 10 positions match TRBD1. CDR3 length equals 15 residues. V gave up 7 bases and J gave up 2 bases; unmatched junction bases: 6. Germline values: CDR1 LNHDA, CDR2 SQIVND (reference sequence). CDR3 region: CASTKGQGITDTQYF. In nucleotides, the CDR3 is TGTGCCAGTACTAAGGGACAGGGGATCACAGATACGCAGTATTTT. Complete variable domain (other parts from reference TRBV19 and TRBJ2-3): DGGITQSPKYLFRKEGQNVTLSCEQNLNHDAMYWYRQDPGQGLRLIYYSQIVNDFQKGDIAEGYSVSREKKESFPLTVTSAQKNPTAFYLCASTKGQGITDTQYFGPGTRLTVL.

The V gene is TRBV7-6, the J gene TRBJ2-1; D perhaps matches TRBD1 (6 bases). CDR3 length: 14 amino acids. With 7 bases removed from V and 4 bases from J, the gap between germline ends came to 14 bases. In germline, CDR1 is SGHVS, CDR2 FNYEAQ. CDR3 in DNA: TGTGCCAGCACCGAGGGACACAATTACAATGAGCAGTTCTTC. Translated: CASTEGHNYNEQFF.

This rearrangement joins TRBV4-2 to TRBJ1-1, with 7 nucleotides matching TRBD1. CDR1 is LGHNA and CDR2 is YNFKEQ in the germline V gene. J lost 1 base, V lost 3 bases, and 8 bases had no gene match. The CDR3 is 16 residues long. The CDR3 nucleotides are TGTGCCAGCAGCCAGGAAGGGGGCGAGAGGAACACTGAAGCTTTCTTT. Translation gives CASSQEGGERNTEAFF.

The J gene is TRBJ1-1, the V gene TRBV6-4, with 8 positions matching TRBD1. The germline V gene has CDR1 MRHNA and CDR2 SNTAGT. The CDR3 covers 16 residues. The trim removed 3 bases at V and 3 bases at J, leaving 9 bases unmatched. CDR3 nucleotide sequence: TGTGCCAGCAGTGAGGGGACAGGAACTTCTTACACTGAAGCTTTCTTT. Translating gives CASSEGTGTSYTEAFF.